Below, one T cell receptor beta chain is given with its context. The entry originates in a study of OX40 agonist ivuxolimab in advanced cancers. Study context: Males comprised 82.7% of the group, whose mean age was approximately 60 years (range roughly 20 to 90).

The CDR3 totals 14 residues. Trimming cost V 8 bases and J 5 bases; bases outside gene matches: 5. Per the germline V gene, CDR1 is LNHDA and CDR2 is SQIVND (reference sequence). Method: immunoSEQ multiplex PCR; TCRdb's copy keeps in-frame clones and lacks some. This table has about 38,000 clones, roughly 85% appearing once. This specimen consisted of CD4+ or CD8+ T cells sorted from blood, obtained in a trial of the OX40 agonist ivuxolimab. This sequence originates from an adult with an advanced solid tumor such as melanoma, head and neck, liver or kidney cancer. The rearrangement links TRBV19 to TRBJ1-5; 11 bases line up with TRBD1. In DNA, the CDR3 is TGTGCCAGTTCTGGACAGGGGGCGCATCAGCCCCAGCATTTT. Translating gives CASSGQGAHQPQHF.